This T cell receptor beta chain comes out of a study of T cells in Graves' hyperthyroidism and ophthalmopathy. Uncontrolled infection, other autoimmune disease, pregnancy and lactation each barred patients from inclusion. Amplified TCR beta CDR3 regions came from RNA transcripts. The study used the HTBI primer set for a first-round RT-PCR of the TCR CDR3. TCRdb processed the multiplex PCR reads anew with MiXCR; each CDR3 protein has one entry. The sample carries under 300,000 distinct CDR3 sequences, 25% to 30% recorded once. This clonotype was counted ten times or more. This TCR derives from a man in his forties with Graves' hyperthyroidism that later progressed to Graves' ophthalmopathy. Sample: blood.

This chain's CDR3 is CSGFARGGSSYEQYF. CDR3 DNA: TGCAGTGGATTCGCGAGGGGCGGAAGCTCCTACGAGCAGTACTTC. The chain recombines TRBV20-1 with TRBJ2-7; either TRBD1 or TRBD2 may fit D (5 bases each). V lost 7 bases and J lost 0, with 19 bases in between. The CDR3 is 15 amino acids. Germline CDR1 and CDR2: DFQATT and SNEGSKA (reference sequence).